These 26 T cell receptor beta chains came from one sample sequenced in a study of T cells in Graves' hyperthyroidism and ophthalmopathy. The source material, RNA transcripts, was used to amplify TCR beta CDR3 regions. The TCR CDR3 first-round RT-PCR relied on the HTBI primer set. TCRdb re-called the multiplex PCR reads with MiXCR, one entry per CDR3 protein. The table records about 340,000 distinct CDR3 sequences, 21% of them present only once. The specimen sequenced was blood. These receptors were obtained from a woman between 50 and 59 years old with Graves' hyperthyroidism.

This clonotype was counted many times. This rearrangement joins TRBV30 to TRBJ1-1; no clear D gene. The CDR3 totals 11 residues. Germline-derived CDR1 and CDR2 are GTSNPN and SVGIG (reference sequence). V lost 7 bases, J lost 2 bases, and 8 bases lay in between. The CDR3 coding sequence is TGTGCCTACCAGGCTAACACTGAAGCTTTCTTT. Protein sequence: CAYQANTEAFF. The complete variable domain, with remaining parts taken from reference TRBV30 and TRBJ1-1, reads SQTIHQWPATLVQPVGSPLSLECTVEGTSNPNLYWYRQAAGRGLQLLFYSVGIGQISSEVPQNLSASRPQDRQFILSSKKLLLSDSGFYLCAYQANTEAFFGQGTRLTVV.

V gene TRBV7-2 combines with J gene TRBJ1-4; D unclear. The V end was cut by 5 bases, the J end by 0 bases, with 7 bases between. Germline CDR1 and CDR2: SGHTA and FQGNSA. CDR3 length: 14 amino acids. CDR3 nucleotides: TGTGCCAGCAGCCCGAGTGCAACTAATGAAAAACTGTTTTTT. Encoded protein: CASSPSATNEKLFF. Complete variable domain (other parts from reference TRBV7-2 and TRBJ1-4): GAGVSQSPSNKVTEKGKDVELRCDPISGHTALYWYRQSLGQGLEFLIYFQGNSAPDKSGLPSDRFSAERTGGSVSTLTIQRTQQEDSAVYLCASSPSATNEKLFFGSGTQLSVL.

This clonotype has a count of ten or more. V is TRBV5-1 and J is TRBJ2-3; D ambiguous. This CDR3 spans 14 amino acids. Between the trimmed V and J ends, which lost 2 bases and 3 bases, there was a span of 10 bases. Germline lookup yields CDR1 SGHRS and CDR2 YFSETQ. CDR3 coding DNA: TGCGCCAGCAGCTTCAAGGGTCATACAGATACGCAGTATTTT. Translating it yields CASSFKGHTDTQYF.

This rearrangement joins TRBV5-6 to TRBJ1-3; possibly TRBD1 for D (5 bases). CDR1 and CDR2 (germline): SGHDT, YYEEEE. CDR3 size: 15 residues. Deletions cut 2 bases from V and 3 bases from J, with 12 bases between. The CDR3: CASSFLPGLGNTIYF. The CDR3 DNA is TGTGCCAGCAGCTTCCTACCAGGGCTTGGAAACACCATATATTTT.

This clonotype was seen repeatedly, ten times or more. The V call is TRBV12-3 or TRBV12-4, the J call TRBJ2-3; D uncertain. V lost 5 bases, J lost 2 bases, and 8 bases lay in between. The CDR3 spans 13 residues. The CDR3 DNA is TGTGCCAGCAGTCCTAGACCCACAGATACGCAGTATTTT. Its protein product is CASSPRPTDTQYF.

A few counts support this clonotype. The chain's CDR3 is CATTRGQPNTGELFF. DNA of the CDR3: TGTGCCACCACCCGGGGACAACCGAACACCGGGGAGCTGTTTTTT. The rearrangement uses TRBV19 and TRBJ2-2; perhaps TRBD1 as D (6 bases). The CDR3 sequence is 15 residues long. Germline CDR1 and CDR2: LNHDA and SQIVND (reference sequence). The V and J ends lost 10 bases and 0 bases respectively, with 15 bases between them.

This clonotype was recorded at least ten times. This CDR3 reads CASSHSTSGGGETQYF. CDR3 nucleotide sequence: TGTGCCAGCAGCCACTCTACTAGCGGAGGCGGAGAGACCCAGTACTTC. The genes are TRBV3-1 and TRBJ2-5, with TRBD2 matching 8 bases. Trimming removed 3 bases from V and 4 bases from J; junction bases left unmatched: 10. The CDR3 is 16 amino acids. CDR1 is LGHDT and CDR2 is YNNKEL in the germline V gene (reference sequence).

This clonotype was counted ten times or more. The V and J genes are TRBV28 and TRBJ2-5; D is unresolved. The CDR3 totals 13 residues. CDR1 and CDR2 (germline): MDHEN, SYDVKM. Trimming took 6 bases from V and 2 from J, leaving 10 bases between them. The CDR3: CASRDQNQETQYF. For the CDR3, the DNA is TGTGCCAGCAGGGATCAGAATCAAGAGACCCAGTACTTC. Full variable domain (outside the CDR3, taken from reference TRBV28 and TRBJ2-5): DVKVTQSSRYLVKRTGEKVFLECVQDMDHENMFWYRQDPGLGLRLIYFSYDVKMKEKGDIPEGYSVSREKKERFSLILESASTNQTSMYLCASRDQNQETQYFGPGTRLLVL.

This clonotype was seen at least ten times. This chain's CDR3 is CASSETAGVLNEQFF. Written as DNA, the CDR3 is TGTGCCAGCAGTGAAACAGCGGGAGTTTTGAATGAGCAGTTCTTC. The V call is TRBV2, the J call TRBJ2-1, with 8 bases aligning to TRBD2. The ends lost 2 bases at V and 7 bases at J; junction bases unmatched: 7. This CDR3 comprises 15 residues. CDR1 and CDR2 (germline): SNHLY, FYNNEI.

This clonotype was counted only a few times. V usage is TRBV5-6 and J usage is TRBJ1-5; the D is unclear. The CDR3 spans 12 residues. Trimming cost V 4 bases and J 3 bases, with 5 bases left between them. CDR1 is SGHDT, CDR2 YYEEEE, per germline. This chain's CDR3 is CASSRDNQPQHF. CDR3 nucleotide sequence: TGTGCCAGCAGCCGAGACAATCAGCCCCAGCATTTT.

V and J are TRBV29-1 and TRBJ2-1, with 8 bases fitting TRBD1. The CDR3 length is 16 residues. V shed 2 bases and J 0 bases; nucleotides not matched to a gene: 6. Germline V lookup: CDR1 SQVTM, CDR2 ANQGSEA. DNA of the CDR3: TGCAGCGTTGAATACTTCGGACAGGGCTCCTACAATGAGCAGTTCTTC. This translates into CSVEYFGQGSYNEQFF.

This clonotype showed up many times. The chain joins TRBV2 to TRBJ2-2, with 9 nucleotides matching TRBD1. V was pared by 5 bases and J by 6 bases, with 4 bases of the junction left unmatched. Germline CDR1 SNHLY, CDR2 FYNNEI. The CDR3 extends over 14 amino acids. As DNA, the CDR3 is TGTGCCAGCAGTCCCGGGACAGGGTCCGGGGAGCTGTTTTTT. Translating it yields CASSPGTGSGELFF.

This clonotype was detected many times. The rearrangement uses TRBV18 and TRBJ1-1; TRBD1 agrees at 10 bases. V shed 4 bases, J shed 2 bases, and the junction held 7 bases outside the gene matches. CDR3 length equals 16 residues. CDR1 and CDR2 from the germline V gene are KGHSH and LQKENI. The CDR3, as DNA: TGTGCCAGCTCACTGAAGACAGGGGGCATTAACACTGAAGCTTTCTTT. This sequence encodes CASSLKTGGINTEAFF.

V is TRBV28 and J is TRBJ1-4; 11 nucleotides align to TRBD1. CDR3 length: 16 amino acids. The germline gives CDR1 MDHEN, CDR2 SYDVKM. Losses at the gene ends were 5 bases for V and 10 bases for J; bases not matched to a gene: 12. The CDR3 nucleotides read TGTGCCAGCAGTGTGCTCGGACAGGGGGCATCGGGAAAACTGTTTTTT. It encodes CASSVLGQGASGKLFF.

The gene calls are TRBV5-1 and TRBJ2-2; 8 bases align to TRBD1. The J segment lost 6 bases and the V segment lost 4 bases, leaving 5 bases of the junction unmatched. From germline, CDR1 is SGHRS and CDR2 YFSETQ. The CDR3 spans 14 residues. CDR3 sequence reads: CASSRDRGSGELFF. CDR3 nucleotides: TGCGCCAGCAGCCGAGACAGGGGCTCCGGGGAGCTGTTTTTT.

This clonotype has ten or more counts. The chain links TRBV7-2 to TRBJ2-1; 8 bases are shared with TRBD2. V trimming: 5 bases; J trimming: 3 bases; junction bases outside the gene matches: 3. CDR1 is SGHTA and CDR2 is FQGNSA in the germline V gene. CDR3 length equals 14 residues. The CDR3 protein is CASSNRGGYNEQFF. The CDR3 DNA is TGTGCCAGCAGCAACCGGGGGGGCTACAATGAGCAGTTCTTC.

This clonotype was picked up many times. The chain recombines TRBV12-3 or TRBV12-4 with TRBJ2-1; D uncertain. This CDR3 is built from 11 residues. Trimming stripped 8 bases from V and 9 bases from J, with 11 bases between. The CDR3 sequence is CASSIGGEQFF. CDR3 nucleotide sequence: TGTGCCAGCTCCATTGGCGGTGAGCAGTTCTTC.

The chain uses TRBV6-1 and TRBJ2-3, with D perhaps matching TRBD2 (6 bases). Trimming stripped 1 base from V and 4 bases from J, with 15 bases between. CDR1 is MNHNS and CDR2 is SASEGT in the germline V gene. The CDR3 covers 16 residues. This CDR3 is CASSEVGSRGPDTQYF. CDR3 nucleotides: TGTGCCAGCAGTGAAGTGGGGTCGCGGGGCCCAGATACGCAGTATTTT.

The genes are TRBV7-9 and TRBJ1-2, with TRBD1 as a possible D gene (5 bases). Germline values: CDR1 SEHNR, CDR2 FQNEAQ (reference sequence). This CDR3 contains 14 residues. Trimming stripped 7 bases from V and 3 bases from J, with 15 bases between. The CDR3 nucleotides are TGTGCCAGCAACCTTGAGGGGAGAGACTATGGCTACACCTTC. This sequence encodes CASNLEGRDYGYTF.

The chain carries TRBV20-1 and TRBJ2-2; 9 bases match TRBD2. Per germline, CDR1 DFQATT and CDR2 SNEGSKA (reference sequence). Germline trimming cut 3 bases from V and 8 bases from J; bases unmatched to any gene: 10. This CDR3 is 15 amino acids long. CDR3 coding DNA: TGCAGTGCTAGGCGGGGGGGCTCCGGCGGGGGGGAGCTGTTTTTT. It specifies CSARRGGSGGGELFF.

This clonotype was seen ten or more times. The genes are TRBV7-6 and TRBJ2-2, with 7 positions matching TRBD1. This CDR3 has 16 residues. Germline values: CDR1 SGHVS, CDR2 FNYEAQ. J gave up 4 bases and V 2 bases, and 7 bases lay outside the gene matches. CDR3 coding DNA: TGTGCCAGCAGCTTACCCGGACAGGAACGCACCGGGGAGCTGTTTTTT. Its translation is CASSLPGQERTGELFF. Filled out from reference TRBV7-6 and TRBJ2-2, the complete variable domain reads GAGVSQSPRYKVTKRGQDVALRCDPISGHVSLYWYRQALGQGPEFLTYFNYEAQQDKSGLPNDRFSAERPEGSISTLTIQRTEQRDSAMYRCASSLPGQERTGELFFGEGSRLTVL.

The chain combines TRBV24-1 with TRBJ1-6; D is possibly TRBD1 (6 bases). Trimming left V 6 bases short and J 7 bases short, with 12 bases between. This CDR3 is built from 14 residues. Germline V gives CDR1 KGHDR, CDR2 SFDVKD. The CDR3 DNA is TGTGCCACCAGTCCCGGGACAACGAATTCACCCCTCCACTTT. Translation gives CATSPGTTNSPLHF.

The CDR3 protein is CASSGGRVTNTEAFF. DNA of the CDR3: TGTGCCAGCTCGGGGGGCAGGGTGACGAACACTGAAGCTTTCTTT. The chain combines TRBV2 with TRBJ1-1, with a possible D match to TRBD1 (6 bases). Trimming shortened V by 8 bases and J by 1 base, and 17 bases separated the two germline ends. The CDR3 has 15 amino acids. In germline, CDR1 is SNHLY, CDR2 FYNNEI.

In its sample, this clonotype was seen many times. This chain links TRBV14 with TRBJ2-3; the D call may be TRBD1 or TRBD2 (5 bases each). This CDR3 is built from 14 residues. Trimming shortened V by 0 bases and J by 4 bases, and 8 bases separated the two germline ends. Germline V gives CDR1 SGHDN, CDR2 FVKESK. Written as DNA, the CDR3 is TGTGCCAGCAGCCAAGATTTGGGGGCAGATACGCAGTATTTT. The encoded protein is CASSQDLGADTQYF.

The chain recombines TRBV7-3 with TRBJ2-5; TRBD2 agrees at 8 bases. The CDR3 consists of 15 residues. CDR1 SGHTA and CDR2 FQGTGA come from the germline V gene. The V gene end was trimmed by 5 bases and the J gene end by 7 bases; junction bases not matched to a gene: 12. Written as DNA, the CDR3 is TGTGCCAGCAGCCCGTTAGCGGGACGAGGAGTGACCCAGTACTTC. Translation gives CASSPLAGRGVTQYF. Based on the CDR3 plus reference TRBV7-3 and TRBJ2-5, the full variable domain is GAGVSQTPSNKVTEKGKYVELRCDPISGHTALYWYRQSLGQGPEFLIYFQGTGAADDSGLPNDRFFAVRPEGSVSTLKIQRTERGDSAVYLCASSPLAGRGVTQYFGPGTRLLVL.

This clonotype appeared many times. CDR3 residues: CASSKTSGRLNEQFF. The CDR3 nucleotides are TGTGCCAGCAGCAAGACTAGCGGGAGGTTAAATGAGCAGTTCTTC. This sequence joins TRBV7-3 and TRBJ2-1; TRBD2 aligns across 13 bases. Trimming at V came to 5 bases and at J to 7 bases, leaving 5 bases not matched to a gene. Germline loops: CDR1 SGHTA, CDR2 FQGTGA. There are 15 residues in the CDR3.